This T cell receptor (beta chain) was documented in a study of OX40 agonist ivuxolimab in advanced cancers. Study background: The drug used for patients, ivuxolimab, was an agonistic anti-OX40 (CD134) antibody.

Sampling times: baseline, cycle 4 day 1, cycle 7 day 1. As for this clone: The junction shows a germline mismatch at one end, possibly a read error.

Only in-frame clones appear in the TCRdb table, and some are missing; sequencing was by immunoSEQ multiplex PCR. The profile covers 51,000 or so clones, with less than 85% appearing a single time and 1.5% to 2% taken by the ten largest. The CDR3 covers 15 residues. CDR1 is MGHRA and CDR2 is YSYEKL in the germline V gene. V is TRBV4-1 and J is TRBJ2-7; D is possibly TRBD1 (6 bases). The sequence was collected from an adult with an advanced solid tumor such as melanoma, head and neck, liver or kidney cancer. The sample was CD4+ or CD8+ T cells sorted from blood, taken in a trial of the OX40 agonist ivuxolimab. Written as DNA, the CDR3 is TGCGCCAGCAGCCAAGATGGGGCACAGGGAAATAAAGTAAACTTC. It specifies CASSQDGAQGNKVNF.